A single sample is the source of the 23 T cell receptor beta chains below, sequenced in a study of T cell changes during pregnancy in multiple sclerosis. Assay: immunoSEQ multiplex PCR; the TCRdb copy retains only in-frame clones and omits some. This sample carries tens of thousands of clones, approximately 86% of them seen once, and the ten largest clones take 15% to 18%. The sample here was CD8+ T cells from peripheral blood mononuclear cells, taken in the first trimester of pregnancy. Receptors were obtained from a female donor in good health, enrolled as a control in a pregnancy study.

This chain joins TRBV19 and TRBJ2-7; 9 bases agree with TRBD1. V lost 0 bases, J lost 3 bases, and 6 bases stayed unmatched. The germline CDR1 and CDR2 sequences are LNHDA and SQIVND (reference sequence). The CDR3 runs 16 residues. CDR3 coding DNA: TGTGCCAGTAGTATAGATCTGGCGGACAGGGGCTACGAGCAGTACTTC. Its translation: CASSIDLADRGYEQYF.

The chain is built from TRBV9 and TRBJ1-6, with TRBD1 matching 10 bases. Trimming removed 1 base from V and 7 bases from J; junction bases left unmatched: 8. Germline lookup yields CDR1 SGDLS and CDR2 YYNGEE. The CDR3 extends over 17 amino acids. Here the CDR3 DNA reads TGTGCCAGCAGCGTATACCTCGGGACAGGGGAAAATTCACCCCTCCACTTT. Its protein product is CASSVYLGTGENSPLHF. Full variable domain (rest looked up from reference TRBV9 and TRBJ1-6): DSGVTQTPKHLITATGQRVTLRCSPRSGDLSVYWYQQSLDQGLQFLIQYYNGEERAKGNILERFSAQQFPDLHSELNLSSLELGDSALYFCASSVYLGTGENSPLHFGNGTRLTVT.

The rearrangement links TRBV15 to TRBJ2-3; D may be TRBD1 (6 bases). Looked up from germline, CDR1 is LNHNV and CDR2 is YYDKDF (reference sequence). The CDR3 sequence is 13 residues long. The ends were cut back, 8 bases at V and 2 bases at J, with 11 bases in the middle. Here the CDR3 reads CATALGATDTQYF. Written as DNA, the CDR3 is TGTGCCACCGCTCTGGGGGCCACAGATACGCAGTATTTT. The entire variable domain, with the rest obtained from reference TRBV15 and TRBJ2-3, is as follows: DAMVIQNPRYQVTQFGKPVTLSCSQTLNHNVMYWYQQKSSQAPKLLFHYYDKDFNNEADTPDNFQSRRPNTSFCFLDIRSPGLGDTAMYLCATALGATDTQYFGPGTRLTVL.

The chain joins TRBV6-5 to TRBJ2-2; 7 bases align to TRBD1. The trim removed 0 bases at V and 7 bases at J, leaving 2 bases unmatched. Germline V gene sequence: CDR1 MNHEY, CDR2 SVGAGI. The CDR3 length is 14 residues. The CDR3 here is CASSYSGGGGELFF. The CDR3 nucleotides are TGTGCCAGCAGTTACTCAGGGGGCGGCGGGGAGCTGTTTTTT.

This sequence joins TRBV28 and TRBJ1-2, with 8 bases aligning to TRBD1. The junction had 8 bases not matched to a gene; V was cut back by 6 bases and J by 5 bases. This CDR3 comprises 14 residues. Germline loops: CDR1 MDHEN, CDR2 SYDVKM. The CDR3, as DNA: TGTGCCAGCAGCCTCTCGGACAGGGTTTATGGCTACACCTTC. Protein sequence: CASSLSDRVYGYTF.

By proportion, this clone is medium-sized. The chain couples TRBV4-2 to TRBJ2-2; 9 bases fit TRBD1. From germline, CDR1 is LGHNA and CDR2 YNFKEQ. The CDR3 covers 16 residues. The trim removed 0 bases at V and 6 bases at J, leaving 5 bases unmatched. The CDR3 DNA is TGTGCCAGCAGCCAAGATTGGGGACAGGGTGCCGGGGAGCTGTTTTTT. Residues: CASSQDWGQGAGELFF.

The chain couples TRBV10-3 to TRBJ1-2; 7 positions agree with TRBD1. CDR1 ENHRY and CDR2 SYGVKD come from the germline V gene. J gave up 5 bases and V 10 bases, and 7 bases lay outside the gene matches. The CDR3 extends over 12 amino acids. The CDR3 reads CATRTGWYGYTF. The CDR3 region has the DNA TGTGCCACCCGGACAGGATGGTATGGCTACACCTTC.

Only one count was recorded for this clone. CDR3 DNA: TGCGCCAGCAGCGTTAGCGGGGGTGCCTTCAATGAGCAGTTCTTC. Its protein is CASSVSGGAFNEQFF. The genes are TRBV5-1 and TRBJ2-1, with TRBD2 matching over 9 bases. There are 15 residues in the CDR3. CDR1 is SGHRS, CDR2 YFSETQ, per germline. V gave up 4 bases and J gave up 6 bases; unmatched junction bases: 8. The full variable domain, rest sourced from reference TRBV5-1 and TRBJ2-1, is KAGVTQTPRYLIKTRGQQVTLSCSPISGHRSVSWYQQTPGQGLQFLFEYFSETQRNKGNFPGRFSGRQFSNSRSEMNVSTLELGDSALYLCASSVSGGAFNEQFFGPGTRLTVL.

This chain connects TRBV10-3 to TRBJ1-1, with 7 bases identical to TRBD1. The J segment lost 8 bases and the V segment lost 4 bases, leaving 4 bases of the junction unmatched. The CDR3 consists of 12 residues. The germline V gene encodes CDR1 ENHRY and CDR2 SYGVKD. Written as DNA, the CDR3 is TGTGCCATCAGTGGACAGGGCAGAGAAGCTTTCTTT. Residues: CAISGQGREAFF.

V usage is TRBV19 and J usage is TRBJ2-3, with TRBD1 identical over 7 bases. This CDR3 spans 13 amino acids. Germline trimming cut 6 bases from V and 4 bases from J; bases unmatched to any gene: 4. Germline assignment: CDR1 LNHDA and CDR2 SQIVND (reference sequence). This chain's CDR3 is CASRIQGADTQYF. CDR3 sequence (DNA): TGTGCCAGTAGGATTCAGGGGGCAGATACGCAGTATTTT.

The chain carries TRBV4-3 and TRBJ2-1, with 9 nucleotides matching TRBD2. CDR1 and CDR2 from the germline V gene are LGHNA and YSLEER. The CDR3 is 17 amino acids. Trimming cost V 0 bases and J 8 bases; bases outside gene matches: 11. The CDR3 loop is CASSQELSRRGGDEQFF. The CDR3, as DNA: TGCGCCAGCAGCCAAGAGCTGAGTCGGCGGGGGGGGGATGAGCAGTTCTTC.

J is TRBJ2-1 and V is TRBV27; tentative D call: TRBD1 (6 bases). The length of the CDR3 is 15 residues. The germline V and J ends were trimmed by 3 bases and 4 bases, with 13 bases remaining between them. CDR1 and CDR2 from the germline V gene are MNHEY and SMNVEV (reference sequence). In DNA, the CDR3 is TGTGCCAGCAGTTTGACGGGACAACCGTACAATGAGCAGTTCTTC. It translates to CASSLTGQPYNEQFF.

The chain is built from TRBV27 and TRBJ2-5; D is ambiguous. The CDR3 runs to 11 residues. CDR1 MNHEY and CDR2 SMNVEV come from the germline V gene (reference sequence). V lost 10 bases, J lost 1 base, and 7 bases lay in between. The DNA of the CDR3 is TGTGCCACCTTTTCCCAAGAGACCCAGTACTTC. Translating gives CATFSQETQYF.

The chain uses TRBV6-5 and TRBJ1-5, with 10 bases identical to TRBD1. Losses at the gene ends were 6 bases for V and 4 bases for J; bases not matched to a gene: 6. The CDR3 is 15 residues long. Germline V gene lookup returns CDR1 MNHEY and CDR2 SVGAGI. The CDR3 nucleotides read TGTGCCAGCAGGACGGGACAGGGGTTGAATCAGCCCCAGCATTTT. This translates into CASRTGQGLNQPQHF.

V is TRBV13 and J is TRBJ2-1, with a possible D match to TRBD1 (7 bases). The germline CDR1 and CDR2 sequences are PRHDT and FYEKMQ (reference sequence). V dropped 1 base and J dropped 6 bases, with 13 bases sitting between them. The CDR3 is 15 residues long. CDR3 protein: CASSLEGAGTNEQFF. CDR3 in DNA: TGTGCCAGCAGCTTAGAGGGGGCGGGGACCAATGAGCAGTTCTTC. Supplemented by reference TRBV13 and TRBJ2-1, the full variable domain reads AAGVIQSPRHLIKEKRETATLKCYPIPRHDTVYWYQQGPGQDPQFLISFYEKMQSDKGSIPDRFSAQQFSDYHSELNMSSLELGDSALYFCASSLEGAGTNEQFFGPGTRLTVL.

This chain links TRBV4-3 with TRBJ2-7; 7 bases are shared with TRBD1. The germline CDR1 and CDR2 sequences are LGHNA and YSLEER. The CDR3 extends over 15 amino acids. The junction had 10 bases not matched to a gene; V was cut back by 6 bases and J by 2 bases. In DNA form, the CDR3 reads TGCGCCAGCAGTTATGGGGGACAGCCGACCTACGAGCAGTACTTC. Encoded protein: CASSYGGQPTYEQYF.

This clone was seen once. V and J are TRBV11-2 and TRBJ1-2; a possible D gene is TRBD1 (5 bases). The V end was cut by 8 bases, the J end by 1 base, with 29 bases between. The CDR3 spans 19 residues. CDR1 and CDR2 (germline): SGHAT, FQNNGV. The CDR3 region has the DNA TGTGCCAGCGGCGACCCCCGGGCAGGGCAACTCCCCGTTAACTATGGCTACACCTTC. It is translated as CASGDPRAGQLPVNYGYTF.

The chain's CDR3 is CASSGGGRANQPQHF. In DNA, the CDR3 is TGTGCCAGCAGTGGCGGGGGGCGAGCCAATCAGCCCCAGCATTTT. The chain employs TRBV19 and TRBJ1-5; tentatively, D is TRBD1 (6 bases). The CDR3 sequence is 15 residues long. The V end was cut by 9 bases, the J end by 3 bases, with 18 bases between. The germline V gene has CDR1 LNHDA and CDR2 SQIVND (reference sequence).

About this clone itself: The junction and the germline gene differ at one end; a read error may be behind it. V gene TRBV7-7 combines with J gene TRBJ1-1; weak D call: TRBD1 (5 bases). CDR1 SSHAT and CDR2 FNYEAQ come from the germline V gene (reference sequence). The CDR3 loop spans 16 amino acids. The CDR3 bases are TGTGCTAGCAGCTTAGCGGGGGGTAACCCGAACACTGAAGCTTTCTTT. Amino acid sequence: CASSLAGGNPNTEAFF.

The chain links TRBV4-1 to TRBJ1-5; D might be TRBD1 (6 bases). The CDR3 extends over 17 amino acids. Trimming stripped 0 bases from V and 3 bases from J, with 15 bases between. Germline lookup yields CDR1 MGHRA and CDR2 YSYEKL. CDR3 coding DNA: TGCGCCAGCAGCCAAGATGCAGGGGTCAATCCCAATCAGCCCCAGCATTTT. Translated, it gives CASSQDAGVNPNQPQHF.

This clone was recorded once. The CDR3 region is CASSLAGDSNSPLHF. The CDR3 region has the DNA TGTGCCAGCAGCTTGGCCGGGGACAGTAATTCACCCCTCCACTTT. The rearrangement uses TRBV5-4 and TRBJ1-6; 7 nucleotides line up with TRBD1. Germline V lookup: CDR1 SGHNT, CDR2 YYREEE (reference sequence). Trimming removed 0 bases from V and 6 bases from J; junction bases left unmatched: 3. The CDR3 runs 15 residues.

The chain carries TRBV4-1 and TRBJ2-7, with a possible D match to TRBD2 (6 bases). The CDR3 is made up of 13 amino acids. The germline CDR1 and CDR2 sequences are MGHRA and YSYEKL. The germline V and J ends were trimmed by 4 bases and 9 bases, with 16 bases remaining between them. This CDR3 reads CASSRGLPAGQYF. CDR3 bases: TGCGCCAGCAGCCGGGGACTGCCCGCTGGGCAGTACTTC.

The gene calls are TRBV4-3 and TRBJ1-1; D is perhaps TRBD1 (5 bases). Trimming took off 1 base at V and 3 bases at J, with 12 bases between the two ends. The germline V gene encodes CDR1 LGHNA and CDR2 YSLEER. CDR3 length: 15 amino acids. Here the CDR3 DNA reads TGCGCCAGCAGCCAAGCCGGCGGGGGTTACACTGAAGCTTTCTTT. Protein: CASSQAGGGYTEAFF.